The entry below gives a single T cell receptor beta chain sequence along with its context. TCRdb keeps only in-frame clones here, not all; method: immunoSEQ multiplex PCR. The sample holds approximately 310,000 clones, approximately 85% seen once. This CDR3 has 16 amino acids. Germline V gene data show CDR1 as SGHNT and CDR2 as YYREEE (reference sequence). Unmatched junction bases numbered 4, after V lost 3 bases and J lost 0 bases. The sample comes from a study of blood T cell repertoires in COVID-19. This clonotype was sampled from a man aged 25 to 45 who had recovered from COVID-19. Sequenced material: PBMCs or T cells enriched from blood (not recorded which). The genes are TRBV5-4 and TRBJ2-3; 10 bases are shared with TRBD1. The CDR3 reads CASSWGQGRSTDTQYF. Written as DNA, the CDR3 is TGTGCCAGCAGCTGGGGACAGGGGAGAAGCACAGATACGCAGTATTTT.